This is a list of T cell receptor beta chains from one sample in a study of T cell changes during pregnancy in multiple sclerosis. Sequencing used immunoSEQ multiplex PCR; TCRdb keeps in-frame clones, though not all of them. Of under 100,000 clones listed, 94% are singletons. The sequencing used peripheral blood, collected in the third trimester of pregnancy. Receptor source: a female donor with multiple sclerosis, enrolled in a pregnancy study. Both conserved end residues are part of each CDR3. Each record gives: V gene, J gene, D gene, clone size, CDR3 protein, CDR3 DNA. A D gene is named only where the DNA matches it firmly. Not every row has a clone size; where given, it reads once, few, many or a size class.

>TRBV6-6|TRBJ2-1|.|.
CASTQGGLYNEQFF
TGTGCCAGCACCCAGGGGGGACTCTACAATGAGCAGTTCTTC
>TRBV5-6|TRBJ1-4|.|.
CASSLGLRGLTNEKLFF
TGTGCCAGCAGCTTGGGGTTGCGGGGGCTCACTAATGAAAAACTGTTTTTT
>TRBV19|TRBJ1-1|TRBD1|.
CASSATGGLDTEAFF
TGTGCCAGTAGTGCTACAGGGGGTCTTGACACTGAAGCTTTCTTT
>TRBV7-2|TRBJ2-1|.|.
CASSLGASVRNEQFF
TGTGCCAGCAGCTTAGGGGCTAGCGTTAGGAATGAGCAGTTCTTC
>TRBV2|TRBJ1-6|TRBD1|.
CASRSTGGEVSYNSPLHF
TGTGCCAGCAGGTCGACAGGGGGCGAGGTGTCCTATAATTCACCCCTCCACTTT
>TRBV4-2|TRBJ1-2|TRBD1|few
CASSLIRTGGNGYTF
TGTGCCAGCAGCCTCATCAGGACAGGGGGGAATGGCTACACCTTC
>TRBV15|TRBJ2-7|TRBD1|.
CATRVGQGLLSSYEQYF
TGTGCCACCAGAGTAGGACAGGGCTTATTGAGCTCCTACGAGCAGTACTTC
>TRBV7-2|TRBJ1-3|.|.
CASSLAWQGHNTIYF
TGTGCCAGCAGCTTAGCTTGGCAGGGGCATAACACCATATATTTT
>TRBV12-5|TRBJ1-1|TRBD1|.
CASGTGQGANTEAFF
TGTGCTAGTGGTACGGGACAGGGGGCGAACACTGAAGCTTTCTTT
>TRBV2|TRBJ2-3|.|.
CASILGLPSTDTQYF
TGTGCCAGCATTCTTGGACTACCGAGCACAGATACGCAGTATTTT
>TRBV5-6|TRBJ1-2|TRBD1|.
CASSFGQGPARYTF
TGTGCCAGCAGCTTTGGACAGGGCCCGGCGCGCTACACCTTC
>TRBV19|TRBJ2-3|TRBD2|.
CASSPRGGGDTQYF
TGTGCCAGTAGTCCCCGGGGGGGCGGCGATACGCAGTATTTT
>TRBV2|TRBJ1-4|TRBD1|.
CAEGQATNEKLFF
TGTGCCGAAGGACAGGCAACTAATGAAAAACTGTTTTTT
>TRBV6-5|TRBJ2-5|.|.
CASSSGAKTQYF
TGTGCCAGCAGTTCCGGAGCCAAGACCCAGTACTTC
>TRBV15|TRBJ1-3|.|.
CATSRDYQDTIYF
TGTGCCACCAGCAGAGATTACCAGGACACCATATATTTT
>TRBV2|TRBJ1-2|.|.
CASRDLDYTF
TGTGCCAGCAGGGACTTGGACTACACCTTC
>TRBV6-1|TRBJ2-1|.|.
CASVRGNNEQFF
TGTGCCAGCGTGCGAGGAAACAATGAGCAGTTCTTC
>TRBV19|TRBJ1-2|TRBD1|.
CASSWDRGHGYTF
TGTGCCAGTAGTTGGGACAGGGGGCATGGCTACACCTTC
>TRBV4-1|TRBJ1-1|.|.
CASSQVEDTEAFF
TGCGCCAGCAGCCAAGTCGAGGACACTGAAGCTTTCTTT
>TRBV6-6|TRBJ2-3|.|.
CASSYISGKDTQYF
TGTGCCAGCAGTTACATATCGGGAAAAGATACGCAGTATTTT
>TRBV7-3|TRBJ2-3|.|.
CASTDNRGTQYF
TGTGCCAGCACCGATAATCGGGGTACGCAGTATTTT
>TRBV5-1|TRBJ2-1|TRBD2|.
CASSGPGAGGPLGEQFF
TGCGCCAGCAGCGGGCCCGGGGCGGGGGGGCCTCTAGGTGAGCAGTTCTTC
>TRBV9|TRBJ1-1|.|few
CASSGGDTEAFF
TGTGCCAGCAGCGGGGGGGACACTGAAGCTTTCTTT
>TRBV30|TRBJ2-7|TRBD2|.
CAWRPSGGAYEQYF
TGTGCCTGGAGACCTAGCGGGGGAGCCTACGAGCAGTACTTC
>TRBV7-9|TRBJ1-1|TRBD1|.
CASTLDRGKTEAFF
TGTGCCAGCACCCTCGACAGGGGGAAAACTGAAGCTTTCTTT
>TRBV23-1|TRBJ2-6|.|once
CASSQSRTALNSGANVLTF
TGCGCCAGCAGTCAATCGAGGACAGCGCTAAACTCTGGGGCCAACGTCCTGACTTTC
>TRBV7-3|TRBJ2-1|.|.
CASSLKQGILNEQFF
TGTGCCAGCAGCTTAAAGCAGGGGATTCTCAATGAGCAGTTCTTC
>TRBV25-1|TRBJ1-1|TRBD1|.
CASSEPGQGITEAFF
TGTGCCAGCAGTGAACCCGGACAGGGGATCACTGAAGCTTTCTTT
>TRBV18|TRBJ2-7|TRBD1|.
CASSTFRDRERSQNEQYF
TGTGCCAGCTCCACATTCCGGGACAGGGAACGATCGCAGAACGAGCAGTACTTC
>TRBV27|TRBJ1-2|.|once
CGRGRARRTYGYTF
TGTGGGAGAGGGAGGGCCCGGCGGACCTATGGCTACACCTTC
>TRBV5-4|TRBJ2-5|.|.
CASSYRQQETQYF
TGTGCCAGCAGCTACAGACAGCAAGAGACCCAGTACTTC
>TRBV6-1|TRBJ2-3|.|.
CAGARTDTQYF
TGTGCCGGGGCTCGCACAGATACGCAGTATTTT
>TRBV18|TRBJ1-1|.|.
CASSPAGGLEAFF
TGTGCCAGCTCACCCGCGGGAGGGCTCGAAGCTTTCTTT
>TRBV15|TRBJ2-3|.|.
CATSRAGVSDTQYF
TGTGCCACCAGCAGAGCGGGGGTATCAGATACGCAGTATTTT
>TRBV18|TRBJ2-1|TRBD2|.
CATRLAGTYNEQFF
TGTGCCACCAGACTAGCGGGGACCTACAATGAGCAGTTCTTC
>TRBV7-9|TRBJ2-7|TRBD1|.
CASSLVTGNYEQYF
TGTGCCAGCAGCTTAGTGACAGGGAATTACGAGCAGTACTTC
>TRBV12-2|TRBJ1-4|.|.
CASRLACDRGGEKLFF
TGTGCAAGTCGCTTAGCATGCGACAGGGGAGGGGAAAAACTGTTTTTT
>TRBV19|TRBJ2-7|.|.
CAMGGGYLYEQYF
TGTGCCATGGGAGGGGGGTACCTCTACGAGCAGTACTTC
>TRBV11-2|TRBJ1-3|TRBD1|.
CASSVITGGTGNTIYF
TGTGCCAGCAGCGTTATCACAGGGGGAACTGGAAACACCATATATTTT
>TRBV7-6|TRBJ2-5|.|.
CASSLEDSQETQYF
TGTGCCAGCAGCTTAGAAGACAGCCAAGAGACCCAGTACTTC
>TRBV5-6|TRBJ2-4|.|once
CASSFPSGGENIQYF
TGTGCCAGCAGCTTTCCTTCGGGCGGGGAAAACATTCAGTACTTC
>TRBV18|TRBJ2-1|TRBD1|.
CASSLDRVSEQFF
TGTGCCAGCTCACTTGACAGGGTCAGTGAGCAGTTCTTC
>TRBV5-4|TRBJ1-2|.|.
CASSSRGAPGYTF
TGTGCCAGCAGCTCTCGGGGGGCGCCGGGCTACACCTTC
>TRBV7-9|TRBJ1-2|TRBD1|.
CASSPGDRSRGYTF
TGTGCCAGCAGCCCTGGGGACAGGTCCCGGGGCTACACCTTC
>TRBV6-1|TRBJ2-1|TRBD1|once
CASTWTGSYNEQFF
TGTGCCAGCACTTGGACAGGGTCCTACAATGAGCAGTTCTTC
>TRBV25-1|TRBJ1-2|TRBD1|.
CASSGDRGYYGYTF
TGTGCCAGCAGTGGGGACAGGGGTTACTATGGCTACACCTTC
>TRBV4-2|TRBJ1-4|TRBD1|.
CASSHKEGQGIRSNEKLFF
TGTGCCAGCAGCCACAAGGAGGGACAGGGTATCAGGTCTAATGAAAAACTGTTTTTT
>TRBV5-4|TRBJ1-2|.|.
CASSLGSNYGYTF
TGTGCCAGCAGCTTGGGGAGTAACTATGGCTACACCTTC
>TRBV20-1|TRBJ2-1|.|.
CSASRYNEQFF
TGCAGTGCTAGCCGCTACAATGAGCAGTTCTTC
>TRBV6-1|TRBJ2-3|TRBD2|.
CASRGLGIINTQYF
TGTGCCAGCAGGGGACTAGGGATTATAAATACGCAGTATTTT